The source of this TCR beta chain is a study of blood T cell repertoires in COVID-19. Study context: Donors in the United States, Italy and Spain gave samples during acute or convalescent COVID-19. The analysed material was cDNA or gDNA that came from T cells, B-cell-depleted T cells, or PBMCs.

Germline loops: CDR1 SGHDN, CDR2 FVKESK. V was trimmed by 4 bases and J by 6 bases, leaving 13 bases between them. This CDR3 has 15 residues. Source study methods: From reference gene primer amplification, estimates of nucleated cell counts were derived. Only in-frame clones appear in the TCRdb table, and some are missing; sequencing was by immunoSEQ multiplex PCR. V, J and clone size were drawn from that table, and D and trimming were deduced from the DNA. Among 230,000 or so clones listed, over 80% were seen once. This TCR was sampled from a human donor in a cohort sampled during active COVID-19. The chain combines TRBV14 with TRBJ1-6; no firm D call. Sample: peripheral blood. The CDR3 DNA is TGTGCCAGCAGCCCCTGGGCAGCTGGTAATTCACCCCTCCACTTT. It encodes CASSPWAAGNSPLHF. Drawing the rest from reference TRBV14 and TRBJ1-6, the complete variable domain is EAGVTQFPSHSVIEKGQTVTLRCDPISGHDNLYWYRRVMGKEIKFLLHFVKESKQDESGMPNNRFLAERTGGTYSTLKVQPAELEDSGVYFCASSPWAAGNSPLHFGNGTRLTVT.